The clone carrying this T cell receptor (beta chain) has just a few counts. These data come from a study of blood T cells in healthy people across ages. Alongside a J-beta primer mix, a sample-barcoded 5' primer served in a second PCR lasting roughly 6 to 11 cycles. Every cDNA molecule bore a tag from a template-switch adaptor containing 12 random nucleotides. TCRdb independently ran MiXCR on the 5' RACE reads; one entry per CDR3 protein. This sample has just under 900,000 distinct CDR3 sequences, with less than 35% found just once. The J segment lost 2 bases and the V segment lost 4 bases, leaving 7 bases of the junction unmatched. Germline values: CDR1 SEHNR, CDR2 FQNEAQ (reference sequence). This CDR3 has 15 residues.

Sequenced input: blood. J is TRBJ1-2 and V is TRBV7-9; 7 bases match TRBD1. The source of this sequence is a woman aged 80 or older in good health. The CDR3 DNA is TGTGCCAGCAGCTCTTGGGACAGTCCAAACTATGGCTACACCTTC. Protein sequence: CASSSWDSPNYGYTF.